Listed below are T cell receptor beta chains from one sample, sequenced in a study of blood T cell repertoires in COVID-19. Produced via immunoSEQ multiplex PCR; TCRdb's table is partial and in-frame only. Of about 180,000 clones detected, around 80% appear once; the ten largest clones hold 5% to 8.5%. Sequencing input: peripheral blood. These TCRs come from a man in his 70s with active or convalescent COVID-19. CDR3s include the opening cysteine and the closing phenylalanine or tryptophan. The D gene is left open where the match is weak. Only some rows state a clone size, as once, few, many or a class for expanded clones.

CDR3 DNA	CDR3 protein	clone size	V gene	D gene	J gene
TGTGCCAGCAGCTTGGACAGGGGAGAGACCCAGTACTTC	CASSLDRGETQYF	-	TRBV5-8	TRBD1	TRBJ2-5
TGTGCCAGCTCCTTAGGAGCGAGTATGAACACTGAAGCTTTCTTT	CASSLGASMNTEAFF	-	TRBV18	-	TRBJ1-1
TGCGCCAGCAGCTTTGGGGACGGGGGAAATGAAAAACTGTTTTTT	CASSFGDGGNEKLFF	-	TRBV5-1	-	TRBJ1-4
TGCGCCAGCAGCCAAGATGCCCCCGGGACAGGGGTTGCAGATACGCAGTATTTT	CASSQDAPGTGVADTQYF	-	TRBV4-1	TRBD1	TRBJ2-3
TGTGCCAGCAGCTTATCGACAGGGCGCCTCTATGAGCAGTTCTTC	CASSLSTGRLYEQFF	-	TRBV11-2	TRBD1	TRBJ2-1
TGTGCTCACGGGAGAGATTTTTACAATGAGCAGTTCTTC	CAHGRDFYNEQFF	-	TRBV10-3	-	TRBJ2-1
TGTGCCAGCAGTGAAGGGCCAGGTGGCAATCAGCCCCAGCATTTT	CASSEGPGGNQPQHF	-	TRBV2	-	TRBJ1-5
TGTGCCAGTAGTATGCGTCGGACAGGGGGGACCTATAATTCACCCCTCCACTTT	CASSMRRTGGTYNSPLHF	-	TRBV19	TRBD1	TRBJ1-6
TGTGCCAGCAGCCTATACGGGGGGGATGGCTACACCTTC	CASSLYGGDGYTF	-	TRBV3-1/TRBV3-2	-	TRBJ1-2
TGTGCCAGCAGCCCGAGACAGGGGGCGTACGAGCAGTACTTC	CASSPRQGAYEQYF	-	TRBV11-3	TRBD1	TRBJ2-7
TGCGCCAGCAGCTTGGGACTAGCGGGTTCAACAGATACGCAGTATTTT	CASSLGLAGSTDTQYF	-	TRBV5-1	TRBD2	TRBJ2-3
TGTGCCAGCTCACCACCGGGAGACTTAACCGGGGAGCTGTTTTTT	CASSPPGDLTGELFF	-	TRBV18	-	TRBJ2-2
TGTGCCAGCAGTGAAGTAGGGGATGGTGAGCAGTTCTTC	CASSEVGDGEQFF	-	TRBV2	-	TRBJ2-1
TGCGCCAGCAGCTTTCAGGACTCTACTAGCGGGAGGGCCCTAAATGAGCAGTTCTTC	CASSFQDSTSGRALNEQFF	-	TRBV5-1	TRBD2	TRBJ2-1
TGTGCCAGCAGCTACAGGGCTGAAGCTTTCTTT	CASSYRAEAFF	-	TRBV2	-	TRBJ1-1
TGCAGCCACCGGGGGGGCCTCGATAGCACAGATACGCAGTATTTT	CSHRGGLDSTDTQYF	once	TRBV29-1	TRBD2	TRBJ2-3
TGTGCCAGCAGCTTGGGGGGGCCGGTCTCTGGAAACACCATATATTTT	CASSLGGPVSGNTIYF	few	TRBV5-6	-	TRBJ1-3
TGTGCCAGCTCACCAAGGGACAGGGGTGGAAGAGATACGCAGTATTTT	CASSPRDRGGRDTQYF	-	TRBV18	TRBD1	TRBJ2-3
TGTGCCAGCAGTGAAAGCTTGACACCCTACGAGCAGTACTTC	CASSESLTPYEQYF	-	TRBV25-1	-	TRBJ2-7
TGTGCCACCTCCAGGGGCAAGGGGGATACGCAGTATTTT	CATSRGKGDTQYF	once	TRBV2	-	TRBJ2-3
TGCGCCAGCAGCCAATTACTCGGAACTAATGAAAAACTGTTTTTT	CASSQLLGTNEKLFF	few	TRBV4-1	-	TRBJ1-4
TGTGCCACCAGTGACCCACGGTTCACCGGGGAGCTGTTTTTT	CATSDPRFTGELFF	-	TRBV24-1	-	TRBJ2-2
TGCGCCAGCAGCTTGGGGGCCGAAAACACTGAAGCTTTCTTT	CASSLGAENTEAFF	-	TRBV5-1	-	TRBJ1-1
TGCAGCGCTTCGACAGGGGGATCCCAAGAGACCCAGTACTTC	CSASTGGSQETQYF	-	TRBV29-1	TRBD1	TRBJ2-5
TGTGCCATCAGTTCGGGACATAACACTGAAGCTTTCTTT	CAISSGHNTEAFF	few	TRBV10-3	-	TRBJ1-1